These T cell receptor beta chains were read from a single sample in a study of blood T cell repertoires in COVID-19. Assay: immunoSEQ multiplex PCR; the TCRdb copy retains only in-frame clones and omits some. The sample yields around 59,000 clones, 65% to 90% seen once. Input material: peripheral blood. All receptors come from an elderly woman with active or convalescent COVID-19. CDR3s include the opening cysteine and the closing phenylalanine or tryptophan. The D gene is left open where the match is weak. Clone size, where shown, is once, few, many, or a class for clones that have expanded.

DNA: TGTGCCAGCGTCCCCGGCCGGACTAAGAACACTGAAGCTTTCTTT
CDR3: CASVPGRTKNTEAFF
size: -
V: TRBV6-5
J: TRBJ1-1
D: -

DNA: TGTGCCAGTAGTATGGTCCCTAGCGGGGGGCCCACACAAGAGACCCAGTACTTC
CDR3: CASSMVPSGGPTQETQYF
size: -
V: TRBV19
J: TRBJ2-5
D: TRBD2

DNA: TGTGCCAGCAGCCTGGGGACAACAGAGCAGTACTTC
CDR3: CASSLGTTEQYF
size: -
V: TRBV5-4
J: TRBJ2-7
D: -

DNA: TGTGCCAGCAGCCAAGACGGGTGGGGGCAATTTAACTATGGCTACACCTTC
CDR3: CASSQDGWGQFNYGYTF
size: -
V: TRBV3-1/TRBV3-2
J: TRBJ1-2
D: -

DNA: TGTGCCAGCAGCCAGATGCCGGGACTGGGTCGGTACGAGCAGTACTTC
CDR3: CASSQMPGLGRYEQYF
size: -
V: TRBV14
J: TRBJ2-7
D: -

DNA: TGCGCCAGCAGCTTGGATCGGGGACTAAACACTGAAGCTTTCTTT
CDR3: CASSLDRGLNTEAFF
size: -
V: TRBV5-1
J: TRBJ1-1
D: -

DNA: TGCGCCAGCAGCCAAGATTGGCAGCCCAGGGGCACTGAAGCTTTCTTT
CDR3: CASSQDWQPRGTEAFF
size: -
V: TRBV4-3
J: TRBJ1-1
D: -

DNA: TGTGCCAGCAGCCTTACCCAGGGCTCTGGAAACACCATATATTTT
CDR3: CASSLTQGSGNTIYF
size: few
V: TRBV7-2
J: TRBJ1-3
D: -

DNA: TGTGCCAGCAGCTTAGTAGGGGGACTACAAGAGACCCAGTACTTC
CDR3: CASSLVGGLQETQYF
size: -
V: TRBV7-8
J: TRBJ2-5
D: -

DNA: TGTGCCATCAAGGCAGGGGGCATTGACGGCTACACCTTC
CDR3: CAIKAGGIDGYTF
size: -
V: TRBV10-3
J: TRBJ1-2
D: TRBD1

DNA: TGTGCCAGCAGCTCCACGACAGGGGTGAATTCACCCCTCCACTTT
CDR3: CASSSTTGVNSPLHF
size: few
V: TRBV9
J: TRBJ1-6
D: TRBD1

DNA: TGCAGCGTTGAAGATCGAGTAGCGGGGATCGATGAGCAGTTCTTC
CDR3: CSVEDRVAGIDEQFF
size: -
V: TRBV29-1
J: TRBJ2-1
D: TRBD2

DNA: TGCGCCAGCAGCTTGGGACAGTATAATTCACCCCTCCACTTT
CDR3: CASSLGQYNSPLHF
size: -
V: TRBV5-1
J: TRBJ1-6
D: -

DNA: TGCGCCAGCAGCGGGTTACAGGGGGCGACGGTCGGTAGCACTGAAGCTTTCTTT
CDR3: CASSGLQGATVGSTEAFF
size: -
V: TRBV5-1
J: TRBJ1-1
D: TRBD1

DNA: TGTGCCAGCAGCTTAGCGCATAACTCCGGAAACACCATATATTTT
CDR3: CASSLAHNSGNTIYF
size: few
V: TRBV7-2
J: TRBJ1-3
D: -

DNA: TGCGCCAGCAGCTTGGGGACAGGCGAGAATGAAAAACTGTTTTTT
CDR3: CASSLGTGENEKLFF
size: once
V: TRBV5-1
J: TRBJ1-4
D: TRBD1

DNA: TGTGCCAGCAGCCTTGGACTAGCGGGGGGGCCGGGGTACTTC
CDR3: CASSLGLAGGPGYF
size: -
V: TRBV3-1/TRBV3-2
J: TRBJ2-5
D: TRBD2

DNA: TGTGCCAGCATGGACAGGCTGAACACTGAAGCTTTCTTT
CDR3: CASMDRLNTEAFF
size: -
V: TRBV3-1/TRBV3-2
J: TRBJ1-1
D: TRBD1

DNA: TGTGCCAGTAGTCCCGGACAGGGTTTGACTGAAGCTTTCTTT
CDR3: CASSPGQGLTEAFF
size: -
V: TRBV19
J: TRBJ1-1
D: TRBD1

DNA: TGTGCCAGCAGCTTAGCGGGGACAGGGGCCCATAACTATGGCTACACCTTC
CDR3: CASSLAGTGAHNYGYTF
size: -
V: TRBV7-2
J: TRBJ1-2
D: TRBD1

DNA: TGTGCCAGCAGCTTAGAGACAGAATATGGCTACACCTTC
CDR3: CASSLETEYGYTF
size: once
V: TRBV7-9
J: TRBJ1-2
D: -

DNA: TGTGCCACCTCCGGGACAGCTAACACTGAAGCTTTCTTT
CDR3: CATSGTANTEAFF
size: -
V: TRBV19
J: TRBJ1-1
D: TRBD1

DNA: TGTGCCAGCAGCTTTCAGGAGGGAAGGTCTCCTGGAAACACCATATATTTT
CDR3: CASSFQEGRSPGNTIYF
size: -
V: TRBV5-6
J: TRBJ1-3
D: -

DNA: TGTGCCAGTAGTATGACAGGGTGGAGAGAGACCCAGTACTTC
CDR3: CASSMTGWRETQYF
size: once
V: TRBV19
J: TRBJ2-5
D: TRBD1

DNA: TGTGCCAGCTCGCCCGGGACAGGGAGCACCTACGAGCAGTACTTC
CDR3: CASSPGTGSTYEQYF
size: -
V: TRBV18
J: TRBJ2-7
D: TRBD1

DNA: TGTGCCACCAGTGGAGGCGGGGGCCACGAGCAGTACTTC
CDR3: CATSGGGGHEQYF
size: -
V: TRBV24-1
J: TRBJ2-7
D: -

DNA: TGTGCCAGCAGCGTGACAGGGGGTATAAACTCTGGAAACACCATATATTTT
CDR3: CASSVTGGINSGNTIYF
size: -
V: TRBV7-6
J: TRBJ1-3
D: TRBD1

DNA: TGTGCCAGCAGCTTAGGCACAGTTGGAAACACCATATATTTT
CDR3: CASSLGTVGNTIYF
size: -
V: TRBV7-2
J: TRBJ1-3
D: -

DNA: TGTGCCAGCAGCAGACAGGGTTATCTCTGGGCGGACGAGCAGTACTTC
CDR3: CASSRQGYLWADEQYF
size: -
V: TRBV28
J: TRBJ2-7
D: TRBD1

DNA: TGCGCCAGCAGCCACCGGGACAGGGGACCAGATACGCAGTATTTT
CDR3: CASSHRDRGPDTQYF
size: -
V: TRBV4-1
J: TRBJ2-3
D: TRBD1

DNA: TGTGCCAGCAGCTTCAAACAGGGGGCGAGCGGGGAGCTGTTTTTT
CDR3: CASSFKQGASGELFF
size: -
V: TRBV5-4
J: TRBJ2-2
D: TRBD1

DNA: TGTGCCAGCAGTCCAGGGCCGGGAAACACCATATATTTT
CDR3: CASSPGPGNTIYF
size: -
V: TRBV7-2
J: TRBJ1-3
D: -